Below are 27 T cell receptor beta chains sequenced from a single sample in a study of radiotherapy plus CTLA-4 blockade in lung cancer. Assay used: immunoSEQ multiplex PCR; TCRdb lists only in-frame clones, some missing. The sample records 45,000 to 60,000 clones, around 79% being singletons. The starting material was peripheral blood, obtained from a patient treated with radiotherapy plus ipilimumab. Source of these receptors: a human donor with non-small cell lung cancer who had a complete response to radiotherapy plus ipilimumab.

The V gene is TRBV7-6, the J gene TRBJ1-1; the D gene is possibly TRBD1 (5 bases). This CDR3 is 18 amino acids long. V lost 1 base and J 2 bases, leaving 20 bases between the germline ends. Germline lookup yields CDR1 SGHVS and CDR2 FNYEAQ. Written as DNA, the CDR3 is TGTGCCAGCAGCTTAGGATTTGGGCAGACAGACTCAAACACTGAAGCTTTCTTT. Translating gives CASSLGFGQTDSNTEAFF. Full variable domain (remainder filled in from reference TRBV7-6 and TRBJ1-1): GAGVSQSPRYKVTKRGQDVALRCDPISGHVSLYWYRQALGQGPEFLTYFNYEAQQDKSGLPNDRFSAERPEGSISTLTIQRTEQRDSAMYRCASSLGFGQTDSNTEAFFGQGTRLTVV.

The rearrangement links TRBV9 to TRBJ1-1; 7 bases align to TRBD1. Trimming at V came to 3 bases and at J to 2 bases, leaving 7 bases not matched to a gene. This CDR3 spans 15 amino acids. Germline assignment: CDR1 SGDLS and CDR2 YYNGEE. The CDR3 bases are TGTGCCAGCAGCGCCTCCGGGACAGAAAACACTGAAGCTTTCTTT. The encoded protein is CASSASGTENTEAFF.

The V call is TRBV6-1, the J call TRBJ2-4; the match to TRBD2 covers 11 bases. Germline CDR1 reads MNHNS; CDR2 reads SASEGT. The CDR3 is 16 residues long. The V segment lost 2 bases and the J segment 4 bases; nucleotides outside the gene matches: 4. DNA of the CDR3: TGTGCCAGCAGTGAACCAACTAGCGGGAGTAAAAACATTCAGTACTTC. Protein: CASSEPTSGSKNIQYF.

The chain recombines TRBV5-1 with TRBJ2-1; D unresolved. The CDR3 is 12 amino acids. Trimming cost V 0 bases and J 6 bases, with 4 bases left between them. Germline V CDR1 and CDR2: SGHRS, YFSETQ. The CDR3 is CASSLGANEQFF. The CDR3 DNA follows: TGCGCCAGCAGCTTGGGGGCCAATGAGCAGTTCTTC.

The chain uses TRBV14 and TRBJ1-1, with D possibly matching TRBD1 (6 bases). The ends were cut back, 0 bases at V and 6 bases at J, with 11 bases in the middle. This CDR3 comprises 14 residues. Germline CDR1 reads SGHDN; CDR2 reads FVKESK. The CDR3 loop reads CASSQEGRGSEAFF. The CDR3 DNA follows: TGTGCCAGCAGCCAAGAGGGTAGGGGGTCTGAAGCTTTCTTT.

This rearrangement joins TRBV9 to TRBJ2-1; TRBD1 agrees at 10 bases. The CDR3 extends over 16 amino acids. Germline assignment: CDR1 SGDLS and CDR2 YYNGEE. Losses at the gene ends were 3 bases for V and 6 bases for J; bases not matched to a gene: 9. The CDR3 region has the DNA TGTGCCAGCAGCGCCAGAGGGGACAGGGGATTCAATGAGCAGTTCTTC. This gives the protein CASSARGDRGFNEQFF.

CDR3 nucleotides: TGTGCCATCAGTGGGGCAGGACAAAGCTCCTACGAGCAGTACTTC. It is translated as CAISGAGQSSYEQYF. The chain carries TRBV10-3 and TRBJ2-7; maybe TRBD1 (5 bases). V dropped 4 bases and J dropped 0 bases, with 13 bases sitting between them. The germline V gene has CDR1 ENHRY and CDR2 SYGVKD. This CDR3 is 15 amino acids long.

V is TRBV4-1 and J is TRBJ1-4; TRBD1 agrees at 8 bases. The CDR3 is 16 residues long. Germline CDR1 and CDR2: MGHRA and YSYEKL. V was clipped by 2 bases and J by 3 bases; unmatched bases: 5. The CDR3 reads CASSQQVRGPNEKLFF. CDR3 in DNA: TGCGCCAGCAGCCAACAAGTCAGGGGGCCTAATGAAAAACTGTTTTTT.

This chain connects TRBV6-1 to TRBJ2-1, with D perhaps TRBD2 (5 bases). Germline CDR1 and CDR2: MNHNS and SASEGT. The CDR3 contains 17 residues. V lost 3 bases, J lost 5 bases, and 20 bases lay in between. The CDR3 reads CASSDAGMGSMDNEQFF. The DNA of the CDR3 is TGTGCCAGCAGTGACGCCGGGATGGGGTCTATGGACAATGAGCAGTTCTTC.

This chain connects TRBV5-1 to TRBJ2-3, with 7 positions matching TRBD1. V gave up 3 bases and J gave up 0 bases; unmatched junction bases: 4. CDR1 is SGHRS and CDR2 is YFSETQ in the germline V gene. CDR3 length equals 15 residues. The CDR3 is CASSSGDRSTDTQYF. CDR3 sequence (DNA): TGCGCCAGCAGCTCCGGGGACAGAAGCACAGATACGCAGTATTTT.

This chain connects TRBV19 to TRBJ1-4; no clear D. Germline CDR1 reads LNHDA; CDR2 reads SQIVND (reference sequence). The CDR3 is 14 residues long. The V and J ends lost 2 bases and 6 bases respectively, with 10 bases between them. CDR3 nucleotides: TGTGCCAGTAGTATACGTTCCGAGGATGAAAAACTGTTTTTT. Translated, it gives CASSIRSEDEKLFF.

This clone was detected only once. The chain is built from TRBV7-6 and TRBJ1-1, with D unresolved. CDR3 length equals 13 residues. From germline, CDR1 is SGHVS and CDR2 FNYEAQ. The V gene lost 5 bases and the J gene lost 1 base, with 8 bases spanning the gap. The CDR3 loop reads CASSPRQNTEAFF. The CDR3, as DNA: TGTGCCAGCAGCCCAAGACAGAACACTGAAGCTTTCTTT.

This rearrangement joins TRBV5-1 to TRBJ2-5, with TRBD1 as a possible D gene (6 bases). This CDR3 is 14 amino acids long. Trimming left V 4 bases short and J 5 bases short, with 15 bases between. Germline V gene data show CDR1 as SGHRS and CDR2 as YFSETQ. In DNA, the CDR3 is TGCGCCAGCAGCCAATCGGACAGTAGTGAGACCCAGTACTTC. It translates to CASSQSDSSETQYF.

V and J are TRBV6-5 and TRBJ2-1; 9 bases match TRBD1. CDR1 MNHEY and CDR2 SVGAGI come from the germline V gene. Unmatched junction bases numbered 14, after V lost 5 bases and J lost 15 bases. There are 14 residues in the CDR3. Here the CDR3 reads CASSLGPGQGLRFF. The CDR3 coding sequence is TGTGCCAGCAGTCTCGGGCCGGGACAGGGATTACGGTTCTTC.

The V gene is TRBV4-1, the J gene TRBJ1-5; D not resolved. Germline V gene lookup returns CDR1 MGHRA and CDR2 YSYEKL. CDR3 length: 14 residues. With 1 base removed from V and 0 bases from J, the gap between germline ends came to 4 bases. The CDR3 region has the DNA TGCGCCAGCAGCCAAGGTAGTAGCAATCAGCCCCAGCATTTT. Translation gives CASSQGSSNQPQHF.

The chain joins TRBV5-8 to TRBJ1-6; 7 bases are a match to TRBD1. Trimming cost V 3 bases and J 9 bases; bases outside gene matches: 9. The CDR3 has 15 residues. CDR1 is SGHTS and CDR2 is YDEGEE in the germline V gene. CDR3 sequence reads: CASSWALDRVSPLHF. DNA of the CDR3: TGTGCCAGCAGCTGGGCCCTCGACAGGGTTTCACCCCTCCACTTT.

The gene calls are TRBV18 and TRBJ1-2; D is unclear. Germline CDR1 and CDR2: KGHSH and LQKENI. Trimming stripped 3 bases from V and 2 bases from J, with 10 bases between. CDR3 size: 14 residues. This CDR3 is CASSPEGRNYGYTF. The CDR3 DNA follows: TGTGCCAGCTCACCCGAGGGCAGGAACTATGGCTACACCTTC.

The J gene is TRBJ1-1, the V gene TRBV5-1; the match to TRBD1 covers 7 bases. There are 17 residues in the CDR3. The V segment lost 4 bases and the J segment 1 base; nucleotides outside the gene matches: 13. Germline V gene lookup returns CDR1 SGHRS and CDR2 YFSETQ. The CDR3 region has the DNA TGCGCCAGCAGCACTCAGGGGGACCCACTATCGAACACTGAAGCTTTCTTT. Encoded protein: CASSTQGDPLSNTEAFF.

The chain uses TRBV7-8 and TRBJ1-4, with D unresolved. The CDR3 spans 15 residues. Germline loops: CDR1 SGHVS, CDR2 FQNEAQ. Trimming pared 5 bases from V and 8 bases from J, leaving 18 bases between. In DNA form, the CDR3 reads TGTGCCAGCAGCCAACGGGTAGCCCTGAGGGAAAAACTGTTTTTT. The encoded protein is CASSQRVALREKLFF.

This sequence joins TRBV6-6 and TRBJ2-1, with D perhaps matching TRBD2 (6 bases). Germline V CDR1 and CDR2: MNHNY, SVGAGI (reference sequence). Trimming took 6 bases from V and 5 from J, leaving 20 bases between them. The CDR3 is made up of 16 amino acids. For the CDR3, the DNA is TGTGCCAGCAGCCCACCAACGCCGGGGGTAAACAATGAGCAGTTCTTC. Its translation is CASSPPTPGVNNEQFF.

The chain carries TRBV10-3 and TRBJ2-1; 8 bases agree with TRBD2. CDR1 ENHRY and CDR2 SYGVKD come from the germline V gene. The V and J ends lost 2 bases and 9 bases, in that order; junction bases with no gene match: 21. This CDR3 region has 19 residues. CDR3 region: CAISERFSVNGRAKGEQFF. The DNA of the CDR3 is TGTGCCATCAGTGAGAGGTTCTCCGTGAACGGGAGGGCCAAGGGTGAGCAGTTCTTC.

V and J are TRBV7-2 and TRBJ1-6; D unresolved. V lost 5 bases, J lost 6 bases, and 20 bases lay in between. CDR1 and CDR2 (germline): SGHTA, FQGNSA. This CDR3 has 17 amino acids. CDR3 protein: CASSPLQRLGSNSPLHF. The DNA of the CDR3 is TGTGCCAGCAGCCCCCTGCAGCGCTTAGGTTCTAATTCACCCCTCCACTTT.

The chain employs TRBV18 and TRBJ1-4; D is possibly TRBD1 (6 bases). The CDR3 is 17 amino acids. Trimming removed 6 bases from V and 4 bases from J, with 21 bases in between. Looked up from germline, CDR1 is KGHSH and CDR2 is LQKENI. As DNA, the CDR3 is TGTGCCAGCTCCGCAACAGCCTCGGGACATATTAATGAAAAACTGTTTTTT. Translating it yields CASSATASGHINEKLFF.

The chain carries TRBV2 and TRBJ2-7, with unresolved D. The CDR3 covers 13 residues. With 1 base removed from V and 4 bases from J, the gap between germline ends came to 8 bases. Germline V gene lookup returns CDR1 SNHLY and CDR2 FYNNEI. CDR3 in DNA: TGTGCCAGCAGTGAAGGAGCCGAATACGAGCAGTACTTC. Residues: CASSEGAEYEQYF.

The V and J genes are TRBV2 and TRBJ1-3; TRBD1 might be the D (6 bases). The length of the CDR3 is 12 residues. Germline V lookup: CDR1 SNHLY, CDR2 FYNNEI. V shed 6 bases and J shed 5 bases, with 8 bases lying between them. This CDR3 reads CASSGTRNTIYF. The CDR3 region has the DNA TGTGCCAGCAGCGGGACACGAAACACCATATATTTT.

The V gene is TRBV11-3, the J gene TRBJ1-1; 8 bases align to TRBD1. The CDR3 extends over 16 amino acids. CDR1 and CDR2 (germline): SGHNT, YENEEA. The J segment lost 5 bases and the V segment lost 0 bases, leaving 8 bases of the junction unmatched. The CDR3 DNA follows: TGTGCCAGCAGCTTAGATCTGGCAGGGGGCCGGACTGAAGCTTTCTTT. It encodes CASSLDLAGGRTEAFF.

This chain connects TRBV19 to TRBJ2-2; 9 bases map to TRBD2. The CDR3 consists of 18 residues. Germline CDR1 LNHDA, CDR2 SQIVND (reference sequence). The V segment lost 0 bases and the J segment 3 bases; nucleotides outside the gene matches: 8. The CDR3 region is CASSIDGGSGGHTGELFF. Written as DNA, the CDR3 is TGTGCCAGTAGTATAGATGGAGGTAGCGGGGGTCACACCGGGGAGCTGTTTTTT.